The present T cell receptor beta chain was sequenced within a study of identical twins. Every sampled donor was Caucasian and healthy. After removal of 2 bases from V and 5 bases from J, the junction contained 10 bases not matched to a gene. In germline, CDR1 is MNHEY, CDR2 SVGEGT. The CDR3 extends over 16 amino acids. TCRdb ran MiXCR on the 5' RACE reads and lists one entry per CDR3 protein. The sample contains a few hundred thousand distinct CDR3 sequences, 7.5% to 9.5% of which appear only once. Study-wide results and caveats: There is a chance that invariant MAIT and iNKT cells partially muddied zero-insertion analyses.

This clonotype occurred a few times. Its antigen is currently unknown. The same sample was also used in a study of yellow fever vaccine responses in identical twins.

The rearrangement links TRBV6-2 or TRBV6-3 to TRBJ2-3; the match to TRBD2 covers 7 bases. The sequence was obtained from a woman between 18 and 30 years old in good health. The specimen sequenced was CD8+ T cells sorted from blood. The CDR3 loop is CASSYVLARGGDTQYF. CDR3 nucleotides: TGTGCCAGCAGTTACGTACTAGCGAGGGGAGGAGATACGCAGTATTTT.